This TCR beta chain was found in a study of OX40 agonist ivuxolimab in advanced cancers. General observations from the study: Clonal expansion by week 6 occurred in CD4+ and CD8+ blood T cells (at 0.1 to 3.0 mg/kg). Clonal expansion was among the lowest in partial responders at 0.1-3.0 mg/kg, especially CD8+.

Method: immunoSEQ multiplex PCR; TCRdb's copy keeps in-frame clones and lacks some. The table has 15,000 to 20,000 clones, 65% to 90% seen once. V dropped 0 bases and J dropped 8 bases, with 13 bases sitting between them. The CDR3 is 14 amino acids. Germline V gives CDR1 PRHDT, CDR2 FYEKMQ (reference sequence). The sample holds a few counts of this clone. The antigen remains undetermined. The receptor was isolated from an adult with an advanced solid tumor such as melanoma, head and neck, liver or kidney cancer. The sequencing here drew on CD4+ or CD8+ T cells sorted from blood, taken in a trial of the OX40 agonist ivuxolimab. The gene calls are TRBV13 and TRBJ1-1; D might be TRBD1 (5 bases). CDR3 protein: CASSLGQGLSEAFF. DNA for the CDR3: TGTGCCAGCAGCTTAGGCCAGGGACTCTCCGAAGCTTTCTTT. Together with reference TRBV13 and TRBJ1-1, the CDR3 gives the full variable domain: AAGVIQSPRHLIKEKRETATLKCYPIPRHDTVYWYQQGPGQDPQFLISFYEKMQSDKGSIPDRFSAQQFSDYHSELNMSSLELGDSALYFCASSLGQGLSEAFFGQGTRLTVV.